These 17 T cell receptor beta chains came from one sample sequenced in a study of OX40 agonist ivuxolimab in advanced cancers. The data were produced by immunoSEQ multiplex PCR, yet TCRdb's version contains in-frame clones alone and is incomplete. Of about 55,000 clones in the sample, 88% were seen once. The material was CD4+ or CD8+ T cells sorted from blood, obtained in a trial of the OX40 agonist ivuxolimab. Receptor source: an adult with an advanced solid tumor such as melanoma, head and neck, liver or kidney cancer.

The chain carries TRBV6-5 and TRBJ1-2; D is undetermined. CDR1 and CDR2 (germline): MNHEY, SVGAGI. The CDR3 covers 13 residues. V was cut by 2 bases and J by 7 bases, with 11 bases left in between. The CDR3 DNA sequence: TGTGCCAGCAGTTACCGGCCTCCGGCTGGCTACACCTTC. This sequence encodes CASSYRPPAGYTF.

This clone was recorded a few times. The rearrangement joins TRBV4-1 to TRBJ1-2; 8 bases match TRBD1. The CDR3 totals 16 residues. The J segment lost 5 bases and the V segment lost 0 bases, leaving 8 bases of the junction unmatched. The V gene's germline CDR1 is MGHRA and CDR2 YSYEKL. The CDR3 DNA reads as TGCGCCAGCAGCCAAGAGATGGACAGGGATACGTATGGCTACACCTTC. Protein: CASSQEMDRDTYGYTF.

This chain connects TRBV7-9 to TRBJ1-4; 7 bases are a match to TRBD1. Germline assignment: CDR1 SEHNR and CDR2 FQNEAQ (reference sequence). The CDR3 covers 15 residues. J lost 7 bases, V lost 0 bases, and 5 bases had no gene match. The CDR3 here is CASSLAQAGGEKLFF. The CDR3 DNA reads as TGTGCCAGCAGCTTAGCTCAGGCAGGGGGTGAAAAACTGTTTTTT.

Here the CDR3 reads CASSELASGGTDTQYF. The CDR3 coding sequence is TGTGCCAGCAGTGAATTGGCTAGCGGGGGCACAGATACGCAGTATTTT. The chain has TRBV2 and TRBJ2-3; 9 bases match TRBD2. The V gene's germline CDR1 is SNHLY and CDR2 FYNNEI. CDR3 length equals 16 residues. V lost 2 bases and J lost 1; bases outside the gene matches: 4.

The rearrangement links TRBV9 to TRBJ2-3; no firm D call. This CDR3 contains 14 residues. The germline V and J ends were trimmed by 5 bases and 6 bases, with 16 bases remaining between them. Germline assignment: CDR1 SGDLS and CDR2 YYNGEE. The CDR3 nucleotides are TGTGCCAGCAGTGTCCGACTCTTAGGGGATACGCAGTATTTT. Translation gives CASSVRLLGDTQYF.

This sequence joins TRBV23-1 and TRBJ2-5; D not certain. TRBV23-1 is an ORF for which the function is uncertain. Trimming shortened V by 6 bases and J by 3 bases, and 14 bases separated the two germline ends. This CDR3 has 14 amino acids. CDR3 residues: CASSPEPAKETQYF. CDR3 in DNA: TGCGCCAGCAGCCCCGAACCAGCAAAAGAGACCCAGTACTTC.

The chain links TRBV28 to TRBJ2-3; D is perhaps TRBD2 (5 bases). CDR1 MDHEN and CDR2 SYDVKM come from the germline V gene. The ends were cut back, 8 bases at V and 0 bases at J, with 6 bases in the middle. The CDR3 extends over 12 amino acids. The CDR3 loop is CASGLSTDTQYF. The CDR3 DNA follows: TGTGCCAGCGGACTTAGCACAGATACGCAGTATTTT.

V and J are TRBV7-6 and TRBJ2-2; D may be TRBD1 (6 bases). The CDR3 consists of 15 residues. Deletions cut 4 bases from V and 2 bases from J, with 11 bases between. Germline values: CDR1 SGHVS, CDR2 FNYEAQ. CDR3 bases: TGTGCCAGCAGCTCGGGACACCCAAACACCGGGGAGCTGTTTTTT. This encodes CASSSGHPNTGELFF.

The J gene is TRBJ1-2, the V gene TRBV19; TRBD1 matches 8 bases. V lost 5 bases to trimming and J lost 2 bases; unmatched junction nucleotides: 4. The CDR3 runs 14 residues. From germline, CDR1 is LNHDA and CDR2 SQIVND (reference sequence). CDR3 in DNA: TGTGCCAGTAGTGCATGGACAGGGAACTATGGCTACACCTTC. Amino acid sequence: CASSAWTGNYGYTF.

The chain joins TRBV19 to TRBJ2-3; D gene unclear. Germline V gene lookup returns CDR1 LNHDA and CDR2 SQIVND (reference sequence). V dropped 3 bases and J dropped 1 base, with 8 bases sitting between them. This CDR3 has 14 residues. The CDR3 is CASSIRGRTDTQYF. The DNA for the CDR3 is TGTGCCAGTAGTATTCGCGGACGCACAGATACGCAGTATTTT.

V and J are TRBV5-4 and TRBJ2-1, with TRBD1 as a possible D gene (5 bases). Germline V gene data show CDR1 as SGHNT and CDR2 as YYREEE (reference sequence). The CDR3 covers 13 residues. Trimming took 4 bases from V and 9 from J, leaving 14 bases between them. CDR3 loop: CASSLPQGTEQFF. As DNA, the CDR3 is TGTGCCAGCAGCCTACCCCAGGGTACTGAGCAGTTCTTC.

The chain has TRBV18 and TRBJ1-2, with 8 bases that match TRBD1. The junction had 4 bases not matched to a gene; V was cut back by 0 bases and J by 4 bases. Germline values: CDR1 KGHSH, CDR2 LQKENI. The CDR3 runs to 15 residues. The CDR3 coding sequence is TGTGCCAGCTCACCACCGGGACAGGTGGGCTATGGCTACACCTTC. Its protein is CASSPPGQVGYGYTF.

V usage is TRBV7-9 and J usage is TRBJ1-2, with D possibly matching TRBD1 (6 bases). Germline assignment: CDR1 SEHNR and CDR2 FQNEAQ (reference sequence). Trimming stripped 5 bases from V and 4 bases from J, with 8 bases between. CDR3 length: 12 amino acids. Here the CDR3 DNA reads TGTGCCAGCAGCCGGGACATCTATGGCTACACCTTC. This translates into CASSRDIYGYTF. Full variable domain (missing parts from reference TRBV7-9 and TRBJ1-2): DTGVSQNPRHKITKRGQNVTFRCDPISEHNRLYWYRQTLGQGPEFLTYFQNEAQLEKSRLLSDRFSAERPKGSFSTLEIQRTEQGDSAMYLCASSRDIYGYTFGSGTRLTVV.

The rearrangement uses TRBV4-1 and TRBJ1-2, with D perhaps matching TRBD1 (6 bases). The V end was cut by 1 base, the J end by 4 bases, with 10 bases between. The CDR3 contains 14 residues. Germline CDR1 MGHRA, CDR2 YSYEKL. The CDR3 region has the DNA TGCGCCAGCAGCCAAGCTACAGGGTTCTATGGCTACACCTTC. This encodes CASSQATGFYGYTF.

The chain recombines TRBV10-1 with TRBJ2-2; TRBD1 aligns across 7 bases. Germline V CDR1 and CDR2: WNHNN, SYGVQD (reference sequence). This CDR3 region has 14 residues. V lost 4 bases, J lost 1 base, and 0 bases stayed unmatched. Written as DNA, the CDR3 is TGCGCCAGCAGTGCAGGGGGGAACACCGGGGAGCTGTTTTTT. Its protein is CASSAGGNTGELFF.

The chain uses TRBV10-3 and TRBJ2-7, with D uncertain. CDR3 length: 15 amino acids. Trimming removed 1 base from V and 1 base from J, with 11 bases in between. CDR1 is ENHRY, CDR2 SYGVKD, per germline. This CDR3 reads CAISEYNSRSYEQYF. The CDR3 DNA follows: TGTGCCATCAGTGAGTATAACAGCCGATCCTACGAGCAGTACTTC.

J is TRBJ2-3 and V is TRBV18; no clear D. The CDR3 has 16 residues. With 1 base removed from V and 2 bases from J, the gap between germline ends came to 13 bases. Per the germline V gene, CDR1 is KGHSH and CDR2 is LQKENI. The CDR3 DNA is TGTGCCAGCTCACCACTTACTCGATTTGTCACAGATACGCAGTATTTT. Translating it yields CASSPLTRFVTDTQYF.